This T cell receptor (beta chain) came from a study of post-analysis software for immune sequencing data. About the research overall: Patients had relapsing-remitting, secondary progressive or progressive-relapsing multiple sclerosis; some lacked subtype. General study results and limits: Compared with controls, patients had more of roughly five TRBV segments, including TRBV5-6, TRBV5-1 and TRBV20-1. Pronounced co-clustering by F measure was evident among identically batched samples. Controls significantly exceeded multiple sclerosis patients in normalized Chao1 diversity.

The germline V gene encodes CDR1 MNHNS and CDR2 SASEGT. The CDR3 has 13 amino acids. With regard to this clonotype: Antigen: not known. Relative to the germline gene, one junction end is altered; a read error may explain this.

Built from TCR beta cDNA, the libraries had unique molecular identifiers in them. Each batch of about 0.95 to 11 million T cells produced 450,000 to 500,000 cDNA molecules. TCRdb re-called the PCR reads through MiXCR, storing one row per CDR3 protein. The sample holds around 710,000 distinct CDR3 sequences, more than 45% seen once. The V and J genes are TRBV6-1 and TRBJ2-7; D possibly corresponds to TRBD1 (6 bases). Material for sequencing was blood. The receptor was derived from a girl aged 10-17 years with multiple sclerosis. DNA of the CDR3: TGTGCCAGTAGTGAAGACAGGTCCTACGAGCAGTACTTC. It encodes CASSEDRSYEQYF.